This T cell receptor (beta chain) was sequenced during a study of control samples from healthy donors and cancer patients. This clone has a single count. Data came from immunoSEQ multiplex PCR; TCRdb stores just in-frame clones and leaves some out. The sample consists of more than 100,000 clones, 75% to 90% of them appearing once. With 2 bases removed from V and 4 bases from J, the gap between germline ends came to 13 bases. This CDR3 comprises 15 residues. Germline lookup yields CDR1 SGDLS and CDR2 YYNGEE. The gene calls are TRBV9 and TRBJ2-1, with D possibly TRBD2 on 6 matching bases. This sequence originates from a man between 60 and 75 years old with lung cancer. Specimen: PBMCs. The CDR3 coding sequence is TGTGCCAGCAGCGTGGGGGGAGATGCGTACAATGAGCAGTTCTTC. This translates into CASSVGGDAYNEQFF.